The T cell receptor beta chain described here comes from a study of blood T cells in healthy people across ages. CDR3 size: 12 residues. Per germline, CDR1 DFQATT and CDR2 SNEGSKA (reference sequence). V trimming: 7 bases; J trimming: 9 bases; junction bases outside the gene matches: 6. Using a J-beta primer mix together with a sample-barcoded 5' primer, a second PCR was run for about 6 to 11 cycles. Unique molecular identifiers of 12 random nucleotides labeled each cDNA. TCRdb independently ran MiXCR on the 5' RACE reads; one entry per CDR3 protein. The data show about 800,000 distinct CDR3 sequences, 35% to 60% seen once. With respect to this clonotype: The antigen is unknown.

Study outcomes and limitations: Long-lived and aged donors differed, with more naive CD4+ cells and higher diversity in the long-lived.

The source is a man at least 80 years old in good health. The sequencing sample was made of blood. The rearrangement links TRBV20-1 to TRBJ2-1; 10 bases align to TRBD2. For the CDR3, the DNA is TGCAGTGGCTCAGCGGGAGGGGGTGAGCAGTTCTTC. Amino acid sequence: CSGSAGGGEQFF.